This T cell receptor beta chain comes out of a study of shared clonotypes between healthy human individuals. Study-wide points: Naive CD4 clonotype sharing across four donors was about 5%.

The authors ran the assay at deep level. The protocol was immunoSEQ multiplex PCR, while the TCRdb copy is restricted to in-frame clones and leaves out a portion. Altogether 2 million to 2.5 million clones are present, roughly 95% being singletons, with the ten largest covering roughly 0.13%. As for this clone: Its target is unknown.

Trimming stripped 2 bases from V and 7 bases from J, with 14 bases between. Germline CDR1 is MGHRA and CDR2 is YSYEKL. CDR3 size: 14 residues. The donor population consisted of healthy HIV-negative adults with no recent acute infections or vaccinations. Every contributor of samples was a Caucasian grown-up residing in Nashville, Tennessee. The chain uses TRBV4-1 and TRBJ1-2; tentative D call: TRBD1 (5 bases). Sequenced: naive CD4+ T cells sorted from blood. Described subset: CD45RA+ positively selected. The TCR was taken from a man between 18 and 35 years old in good health. CDR3 DNA: TGCGCCAGCAGCCAAAGTCCAGACAGAAGTGGCTACACCTTC. This codes for CASSQSPDRSGYTF.